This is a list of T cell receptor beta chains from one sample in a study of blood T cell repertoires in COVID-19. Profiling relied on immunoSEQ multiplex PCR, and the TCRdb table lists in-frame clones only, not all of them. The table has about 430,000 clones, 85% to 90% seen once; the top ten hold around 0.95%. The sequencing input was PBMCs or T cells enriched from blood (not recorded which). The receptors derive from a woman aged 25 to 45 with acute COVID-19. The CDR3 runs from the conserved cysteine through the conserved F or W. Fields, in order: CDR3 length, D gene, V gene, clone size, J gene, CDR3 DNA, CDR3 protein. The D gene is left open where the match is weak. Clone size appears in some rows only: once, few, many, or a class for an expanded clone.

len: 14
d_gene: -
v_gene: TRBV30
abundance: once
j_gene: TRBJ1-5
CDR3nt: TGTGCCTGGAGTGTACTGGGGGGGAGTCAGCCCCAGCATTTT
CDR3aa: CAWSVLGGSQPQHF

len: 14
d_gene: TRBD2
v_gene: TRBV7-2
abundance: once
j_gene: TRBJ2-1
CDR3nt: TGTGCCAGCAGCCGGACTAGCGGGGTCAATGAGCAGTTCTTC
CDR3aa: CASSRTSGVNEQFF

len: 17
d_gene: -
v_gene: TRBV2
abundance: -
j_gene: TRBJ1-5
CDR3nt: TGTGCCAGCAGTGATGTTGGACAGAAGGCCTACAATCAGCCCCAGCATTTT
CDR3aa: CASSDVGQKAYNQPQHF

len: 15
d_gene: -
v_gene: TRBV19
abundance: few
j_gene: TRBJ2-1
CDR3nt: TGTGCCAGTAGTATAGTCGGTGGACAATACAATGAGCAGTTCTTC
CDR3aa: CASSIVGGQYNEQFF

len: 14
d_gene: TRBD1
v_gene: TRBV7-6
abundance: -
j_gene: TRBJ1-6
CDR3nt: TGTGCCAGCAGCCAGACAGGGGGAGGGTCACCCCTCCACTTT
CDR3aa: CASSQTGGGSPLHF

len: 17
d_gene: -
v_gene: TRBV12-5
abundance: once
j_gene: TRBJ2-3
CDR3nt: TGTGCTAGTGGTTTGCCGTGGACAGGGAGGGGGTCAGATACGCAGTATTTT
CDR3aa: CASGLPWTGRGSDTQYF

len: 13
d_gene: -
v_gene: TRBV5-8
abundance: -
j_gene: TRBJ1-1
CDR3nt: TGTGCCAGCAGCACTAGACGGACCACTGAAGCTTTCTTT
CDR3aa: CASSTRRTTEAFF

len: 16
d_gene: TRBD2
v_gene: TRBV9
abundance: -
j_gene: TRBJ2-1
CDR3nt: TGTGCCAGCAGCGTAGGGGGACTAGCGCTTTACAATGAGCAGTTCTTC
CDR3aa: CASSVGGLALYNEQFF

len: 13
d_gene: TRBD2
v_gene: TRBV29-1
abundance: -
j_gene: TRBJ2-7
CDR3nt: TGCAGCGTTGGGGCGGGAGCCTACTACGAGCAGTACTTC
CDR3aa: CSVGAGAYYEQYF

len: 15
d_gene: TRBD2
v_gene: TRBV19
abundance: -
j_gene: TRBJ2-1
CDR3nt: TGTGCCAGTAGTATTCTAGCGGGGGCGGGGAATGAGCAGTTCTTC
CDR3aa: CASSILAGAGNEQFF

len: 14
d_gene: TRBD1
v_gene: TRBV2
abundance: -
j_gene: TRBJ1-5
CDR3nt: TGTGCCAGCAGTTTGACAGGGGAGGTACAGCCCCAGCATTTT
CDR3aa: CASSLTGEVQPQHF

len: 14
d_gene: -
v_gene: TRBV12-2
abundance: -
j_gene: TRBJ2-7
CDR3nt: TGTGCAAGTCCCGTTGACAGGGAGAGCTACGAGCAGTACTTC
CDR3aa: CASPVDRESYEQYF

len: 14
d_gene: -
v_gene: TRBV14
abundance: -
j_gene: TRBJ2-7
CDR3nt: TGTGCCAGCAGCCAAAGAACAGCCCCCTACGAGCAGTACTTC
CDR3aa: CASSQRTAPYEQYF

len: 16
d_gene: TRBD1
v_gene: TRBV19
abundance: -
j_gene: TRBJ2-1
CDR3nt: TGTGCCAGTAGTATCGCCGGGACAGGGGTAGACAATGAGCAGTTCTTC
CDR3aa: CASSIAGTGVDNEQFF

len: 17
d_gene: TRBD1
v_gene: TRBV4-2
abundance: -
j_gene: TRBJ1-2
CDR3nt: TGTGCCAGCAGCCAGACAGGGACGACGACAAGGACCACGGGCTACACCTTC
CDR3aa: CASSQTGTTTRTTGYTF

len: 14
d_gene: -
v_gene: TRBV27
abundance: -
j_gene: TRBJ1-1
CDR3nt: TGTGCCAGCAGTTTCGGGGGGCTGAACACTGAAGCTTTCTTT
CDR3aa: CASSFGGLNTEAFF

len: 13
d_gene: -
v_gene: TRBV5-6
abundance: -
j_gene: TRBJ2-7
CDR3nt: TGTGCCAGCAGCTTGGGATCGGGGGGCGCGCAGTACTTC
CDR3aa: CASSLGSGGAQYF

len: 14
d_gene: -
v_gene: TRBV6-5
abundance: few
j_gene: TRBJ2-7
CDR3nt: TGTGCCAGCAGTAAAAGGGGTTATGGAGACGAGCAGTACTTC
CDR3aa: CASSKRGYGDEQYF

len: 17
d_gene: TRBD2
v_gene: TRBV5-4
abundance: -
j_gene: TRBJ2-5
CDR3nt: TGTGCCAGCAGCTTGGGTCTAGCGGGGGGGGCACAAGAGACCCAGTACTTC
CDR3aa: CASSLGLAGGAQETQYF

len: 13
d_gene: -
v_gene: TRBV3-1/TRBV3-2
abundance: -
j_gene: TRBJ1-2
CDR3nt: TGTGCCAGCAGCCAAGCTACGGACTATGGCTACACCTTC
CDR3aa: CASSQATDYGYTF

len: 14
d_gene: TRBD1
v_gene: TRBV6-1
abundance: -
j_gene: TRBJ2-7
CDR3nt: TGTGCCAGCAGGGCTGACAGGGGCGGCTACGAGCAGTACTTC
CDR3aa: CASRADRGGYEQYF

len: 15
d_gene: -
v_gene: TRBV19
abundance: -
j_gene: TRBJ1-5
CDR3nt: TGTGCCAGTACCTCGTCACTCCGTAGCAATCAGCCCCAGCATTTT
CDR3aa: CASTSSLRSNQPQHF

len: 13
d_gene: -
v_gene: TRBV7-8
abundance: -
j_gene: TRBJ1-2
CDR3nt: TGTGCCAGCAGCTTCTGGGGGGGGCTCGGCTACACCTTC
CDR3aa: CASSFWGGLGYTF

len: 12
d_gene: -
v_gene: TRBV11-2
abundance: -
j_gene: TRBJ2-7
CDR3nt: TGTGCCAGCAGCTCTAGCTCCTACGAGCAGTACTTC
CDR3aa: CASSSSSYEQYF

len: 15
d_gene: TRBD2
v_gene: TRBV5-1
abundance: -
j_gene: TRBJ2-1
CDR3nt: TGCGCCAGCAGCTTGGCCCTAGCGGGGTACAATGAGCAGTTCTTC
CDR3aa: CASSLALAGYNEQFF

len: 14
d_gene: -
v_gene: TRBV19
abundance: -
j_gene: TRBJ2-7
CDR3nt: TGTGCCAGTAGTATAGAGGCAGGGACCTACGAGCAGTACTTC
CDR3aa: CASSIEAGTYEQYF

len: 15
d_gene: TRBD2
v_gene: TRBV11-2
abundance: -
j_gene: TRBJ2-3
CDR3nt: TGTGCCAGCAGCCCTGAGCGGGGATACACAGATACGCAGTATTTT
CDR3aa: CASSPERGYTDTQYF

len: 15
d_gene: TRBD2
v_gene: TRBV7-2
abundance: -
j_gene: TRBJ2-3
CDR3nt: TGTGCCAGCAGCTCGTATAGCGGGGGCACAGATACGCAGTATTTT
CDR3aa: CASSSYSGGTDTQYF

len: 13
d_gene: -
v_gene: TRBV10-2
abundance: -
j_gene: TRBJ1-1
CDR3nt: TGCGCCAGTAGAGTAGGGGGGAACACTGAAGCTTTCTTT
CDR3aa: CASRVGGNTEAFF

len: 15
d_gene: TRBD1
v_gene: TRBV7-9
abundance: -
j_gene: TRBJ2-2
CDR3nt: TGTGCCAGCAGCCGGGGACAGACTGCCACCGGGGAGCTGTTTTTT
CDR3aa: CASSRGQTATGELFF

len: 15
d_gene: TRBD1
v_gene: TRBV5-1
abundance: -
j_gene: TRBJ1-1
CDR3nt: TGCGCCAGCAGCTTGATGGGGGGACAGGGACATGAAGCTTTCTTT
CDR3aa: CASSLMGGQGHEAFF

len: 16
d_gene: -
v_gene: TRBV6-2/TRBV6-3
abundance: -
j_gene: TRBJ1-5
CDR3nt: TGTGCCAGCAGTCGCTCAACTCCGGGGATCAATCAGCCCCAGCATTTT
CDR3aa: CASSRSTPGINQPQHF

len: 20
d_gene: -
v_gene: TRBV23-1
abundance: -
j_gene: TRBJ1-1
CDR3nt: TGCGCCAGCAGTCAGTGGATTCTTCAGGGCTACTTCCCTTTGAACACTGAAGCTTTCTTT
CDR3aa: CASSQWILQGYFPLNTEAFF

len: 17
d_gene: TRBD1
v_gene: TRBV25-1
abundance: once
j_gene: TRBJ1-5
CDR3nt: TGTGCCAGCAGTGAATCAGGGACAGGAACCCCCTATCAGCCCCAGCATTTT
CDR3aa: CASSESGTGTPYQPQHF

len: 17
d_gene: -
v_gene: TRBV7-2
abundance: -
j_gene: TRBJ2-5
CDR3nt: TGTGCCAGCAGCTTGGGGGCGGGGGCGCGGATCAAAGAGACCCAGTACTTC
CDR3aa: CASSLGAGARIKETQYF

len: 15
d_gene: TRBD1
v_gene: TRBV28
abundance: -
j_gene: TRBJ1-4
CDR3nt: TGTGCCAGCAGATTCCCAGGGGGCCCTAATGAAAAACTGTTTTTT
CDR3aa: CASRFPGGPNEKLFF

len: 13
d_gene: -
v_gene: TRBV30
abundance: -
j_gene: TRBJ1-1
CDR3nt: TGTGCCTGGAGTGTACTCAGGGGAACTGAAGCTTTCTTT
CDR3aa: CAWSVLRGTEAFF

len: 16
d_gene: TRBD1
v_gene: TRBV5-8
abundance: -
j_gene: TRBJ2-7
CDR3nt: TGTGCCAGCAGCCCGGCGCGGGACAGGAACTCCTACGAGCAGTACTTC
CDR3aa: CASSPARDRNSYEQYF

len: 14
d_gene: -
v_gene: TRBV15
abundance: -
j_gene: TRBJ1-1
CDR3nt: TGTGCCACCAGCAGTGACGGGGGGAACACTGAAGCTTTCTTT
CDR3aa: CATSSDGGNTEAFF

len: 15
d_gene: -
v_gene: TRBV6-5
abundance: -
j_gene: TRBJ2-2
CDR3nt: TGTGCCAGCAGCGTAGGGGCCGGGGGTGGCGGGGAGCTGTTTTTT
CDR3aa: CASSVGAGGGGELFF

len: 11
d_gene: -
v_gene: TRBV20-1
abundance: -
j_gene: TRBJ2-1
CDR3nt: TGCAGTGCACACGACCAGGACACTCAGTTCTTC
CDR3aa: CSAHDQDTQFF

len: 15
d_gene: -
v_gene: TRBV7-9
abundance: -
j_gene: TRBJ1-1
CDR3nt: TGTGCCAGCAGCCCAACGCAGGGGTTCCACACTGAAGCTTTCTTT
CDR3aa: CASSPTQGFHTEAFF

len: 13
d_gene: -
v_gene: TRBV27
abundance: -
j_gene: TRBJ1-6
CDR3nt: TGTGCCAGCAGTGAGAGAACCGGTTCACCCCTCCACTTT
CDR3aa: CASSERTGSPLHF

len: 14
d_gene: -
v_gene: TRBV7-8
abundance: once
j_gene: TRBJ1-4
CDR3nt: TGTGCCAGCAGCTTAAGTGGCGAGCGCGAAAAACTGTTTTTT
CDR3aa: CASSLSGEREKLFF

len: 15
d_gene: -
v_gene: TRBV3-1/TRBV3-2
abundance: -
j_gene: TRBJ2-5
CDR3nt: TGTGCCAGCAGCCAACAGGGGACAGTACTAGCTACCCAGTACTTC
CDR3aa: CASSQQGTVLATQYF

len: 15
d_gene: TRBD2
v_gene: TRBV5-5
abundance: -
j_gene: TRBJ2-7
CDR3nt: TGTGCCAGCAGCTTGGCCCCGGGAGGGACCTACGAGCAGTACTTC
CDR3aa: CASSLAPGGTYEQYF

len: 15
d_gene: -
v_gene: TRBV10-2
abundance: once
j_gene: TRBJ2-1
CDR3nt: TGCGCCAGCAGGCCCACGGGGGGCCCTGTGAGGGAGCAGTTCTTC
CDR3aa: CASRPTGGPVREQFF

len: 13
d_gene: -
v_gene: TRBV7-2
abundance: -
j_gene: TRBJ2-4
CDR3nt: TGTGCCAGCAGCTTAGGTAGAAAAAACATTCAGTACTTC
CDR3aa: CASSLGRKNIQYF

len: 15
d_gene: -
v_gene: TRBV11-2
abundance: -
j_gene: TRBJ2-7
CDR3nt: TGTGCCAGCAGCCTCGTGGGCTGGGGGCTCGACGAGCAGTACTTC
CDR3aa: CASSLVGWGLDEQYF

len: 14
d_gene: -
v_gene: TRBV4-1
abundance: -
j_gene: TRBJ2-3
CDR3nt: TGCGCCAGCAGCCAAGAGGGGACTGGAGATACGCAGTATTTT
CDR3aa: CASSQEGTGDTQYF

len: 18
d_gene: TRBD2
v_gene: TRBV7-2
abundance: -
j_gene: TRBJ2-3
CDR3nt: TGTGCCAGCAGCTACAAAACAAGACTAGCGGGGCGCACAGATACGCAGTATTTT
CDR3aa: CASSYKTRLAGRTDTQYF

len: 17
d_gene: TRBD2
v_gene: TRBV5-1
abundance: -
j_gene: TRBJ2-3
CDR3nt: TGCGCCAGCAGCGGAGGACTAGCGGGGGCGAGCACAGATACGCAGTATTTT
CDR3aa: CASSGGLAGASTDTQYF

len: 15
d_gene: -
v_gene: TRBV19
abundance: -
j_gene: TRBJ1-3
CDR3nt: TGTGCCAGTACCGCACCTCATAGCTCTGGAAACACCATATATTTT
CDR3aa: CASTAPHSSGNTIYF